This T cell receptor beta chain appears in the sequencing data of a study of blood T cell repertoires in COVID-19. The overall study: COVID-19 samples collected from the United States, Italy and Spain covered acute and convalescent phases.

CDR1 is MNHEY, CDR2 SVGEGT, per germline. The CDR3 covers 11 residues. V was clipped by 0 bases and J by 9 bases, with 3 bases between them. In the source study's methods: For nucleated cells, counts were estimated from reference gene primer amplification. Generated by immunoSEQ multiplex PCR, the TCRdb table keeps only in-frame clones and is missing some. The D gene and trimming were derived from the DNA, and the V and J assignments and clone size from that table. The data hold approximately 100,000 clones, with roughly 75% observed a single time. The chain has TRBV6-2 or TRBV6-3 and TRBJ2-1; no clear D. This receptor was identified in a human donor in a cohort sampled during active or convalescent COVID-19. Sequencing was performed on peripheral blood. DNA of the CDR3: TGTGCCAGCAGTTACTCCGGTGAGCAGTTCTTC. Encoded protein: CASSYSGEQFF.